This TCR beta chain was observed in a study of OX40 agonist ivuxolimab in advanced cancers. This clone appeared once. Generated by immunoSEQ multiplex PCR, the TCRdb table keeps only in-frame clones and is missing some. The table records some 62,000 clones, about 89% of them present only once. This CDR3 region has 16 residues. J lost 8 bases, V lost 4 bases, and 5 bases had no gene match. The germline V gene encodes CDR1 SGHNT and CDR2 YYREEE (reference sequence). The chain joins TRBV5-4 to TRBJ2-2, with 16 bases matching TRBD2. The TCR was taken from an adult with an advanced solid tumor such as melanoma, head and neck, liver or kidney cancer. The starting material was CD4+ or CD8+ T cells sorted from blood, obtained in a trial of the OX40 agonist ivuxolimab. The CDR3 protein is CASSLGTSGRAGELFF. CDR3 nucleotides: TGTGCCAGCAGCCTCGGGACTAGCGGGAGGGCGGGGGAGCTGTTTTTT.